The rows below give T cell receptor beta chains drawn from one sample of a study of blood T cell repertoires in COVID-19. TCRdb keeps only in-frame clones here, not all; method: immunoSEQ multiplex PCR. The data show roughly 130,000 clones, less than 80% seen once. The sample consisted of peripheral blood. The receptors shown here come from a man between 60 and 70 years old with acute or convalescent COVID-19. CDR3s include the opening cysteine and the closing phenylalanine or tryptophan. Each record gives: clone size, J gene, CDR3 length, V gene, CDR3 protein. Clone size is shown for a subset of rows, as once, few, many or a class of expanded clone.

clone_size: NA
j_call: TRBJ1-5
cdr3_length: 16
v_call: TRBV4-2
cdr3_aa: CASSQAGPEENQPQHF

clone_size: NA
j_call: TRBJ2-7
cdr3_length: 13
v_call: TRBV6-5
cdr3_aa: CASSPSGRYEQYF

clone_size: NA
j_call: TRBJ2-7
cdr3_length: 14
v_call: TRBV5-1
cdr3_aa: CASSLGPGSHEQYF

clone_size: NA
j_call: TRBJ1-5
cdr3_length: 17
v_call: TRBV28
cdr3_aa: CASSLIRGDRDFQPQHF

clone_size: NA
j_call: TRBJ2-1
cdr3_length: 14
v_call: TRBV20-1
cdr3_aa: CSASPGSSYNEQFF

clone_size: NA
j_call: TRBJ1-2
cdr3_length: 12
v_call: TRBV29-1
cdr3_aa: CSARRGNYGYTF

clone_size: NA
j_call: TRBJ2-3
cdr3_length: 16
v_call: TRBV3-1/TRBV3-2
cdr3_aa: CASSQDWGQGADTQYF

clone_size: NA
j_call: TRBJ2-2
cdr3_length: 17
v_call: TRBV6-2/TRBV6-3
cdr3_aa: CASSYLAHRAGTGELFF

clone_size: once
j_call: TRBJ2-6
cdr3_length: 15
v_call: TRBV11-3
cdr3_aa: CASSLSLSGANVLTF

clone_size: NA
j_call: TRBJ1-5
cdr3_length: 16
v_call: TRBV19
cdr3_aa: CASSLLGTGQAQPQHF

clone_size: NA
j_call: TRBJ2-6
cdr3_length: 15
v_call: TRBV3-1/TRBV3-2
cdr3_aa: CASSQDISGANVLTF

clone_size: NA
j_call: TRBJ2-5
cdr3_length: 15
v_call: TRBV19
cdr3_aa: CASSIGSGGGETQYF

clone_size: few
j_call: TRBJ2-2
cdr3_length: 16
v_call: TRBV9
cdr3_aa: CASSAPTGPNTGELFF

clone_size: NA
j_call: TRBJ1-6
cdr3_length: 13
v_call: TRBV3-1/TRBV3-2
cdr3_aa: CASSGTYNSPLHF

clone_size: NA
j_call: TRBJ2-3
cdr3_length: 16
v_call: TRBV28
cdr3_aa: CASSSRTSGIADTQYF

clone_size: NA
j_call: TRBJ2-5
cdr3_length: 15
v_call: TRBV9
cdr3_aa: CASSVVAGGQETQYF

clone_size: NA
j_call: TRBJ1-2
cdr3_length: 13
v_call: TRBV30
cdr3_aa: CAWRTGVNYGYTF

clone_size: NA
j_call: TRBJ1-6
cdr3_length: 13
v_call: TRBV18
cdr3_aa: CASSAGVNSPLHF

clone_size: few
j_call: TRBJ1-5
cdr3_length: 13
v_call: TRBV28
cdr3_aa: CASFEGRNQPQHF

clone_size: NA
j_call: TRBJ1-2
cdr3_length: 13
v_call: TRBV6-2/TRBV6-3
cdr3_aa: CASSYLRTYGYTF

clone_size: NA
j_call: TRBJ2-7
cdr3_length: 16
v_call: TRBV21-1
cdr3_aa: CASSTPPSGGHYEQYF

clone_size: NA
j_call: TRBJ2-5
cdr3_length: 14
v_call: TRBV29-1
cdr3_aa: CSGGWQGLWETQYF

clone_size: NA
j_call: TRBJ2-2
cdr3_length: 13
v_call: TRBV29-1
cdr3_aa: CSVDTDHTGELFF

clone_size: NA
j_call: TRBJ2-3
cdr3_length: 17
v_call: TRBV19
cdr3_aa: CASSIGGTGEYTDTQYF

clone_size: many
j_call: TRBJ2-7
cdr3_length: 16
v_call: TRBV7-8
cdr3_aa: CASSERTSGLSYEQYF

clone_size: NA
j_call: TRBJ2-7
cdr3_length: 14
v_call: TRBV4-2
cdr3_aa: CASSQGLAVYEQYF

clone_size: NA
j_call: TRBJ1-2
cdr3_length: 15
v_call: TRBV27
cdr3_aa: CASSSSGTGFYGYTF

clone_size: NA
j_call: TRBJ2-1
cdr3_length: 14
v_call: TRBV27
cdr3_aa: CASTRTTFNNEQFF

clone_size: NA
j_call: TRBJ2-7
cdr3_length: 15
v_call: TRBV19
cdr3_aa: CASSHEAVRPYEQYF

clone_size: NA
j_call: TRBJ2-4
cdr3_length: 13
v_call: TRBV29-1
cdr3_aa: CSVENQGGNIQYF